These 14 T cell receptor beta chains came from one sample sequenced in a study of regulatory T cells in long-lasting Graves disease. Investigators prepared the TCR beta libraries by applying iRepertoire HTBI primers and Arm-PCR of CDR3 regions. Each CDR3 protein is one row after TCRdb ran MiXCR on the multiplex PCR reads. The sample includes 510,000 or so distinct CDR3 sequences, 12% of them seen just once. Time point described: newly diagnosed GD, antithyroid drugs for less than 3 months. The TCR library was made from RNA extracted from PBMCs. The same data also went into a second study, on T cells in Graves' hyperthyroidism and ophthalmopathy.

Source: peripheral blood mononuclear cells (PBMCs), taken at new diagnosis, from a patient treated with antithyroid drugs. These receptors originate from a woman aged 25 to 45 with Graves disease.

Turning to this clonotype: One base away lies a much larger clone, so this may be a sequencing read error. The chain employs TRBV7-2 and TRBJ2-1; 9 nucleotides line up with TRBD1. Germline-derived CDR1 and CDR2 are SGHTA and FQGNSA. This CDR3 is 19 amino acids long. Trimming at V came to 1 base and at J to 10 bases, leaving 20 bases not matched to a gene. The CDR3 DNA reads as TGTGCCAGCAGCTTAGTGCCGGGCTTGCTAACAGGGGGCATGGACGAGCAGTTCTTC. Its protein product is CASSLVPGLLTGGMDEQFF.

The sample holds many counts of this clonotype. The rearrangement joins TRBV27 to TRBJ2-7; no definite D call. Germline assignment: CDR1 MNHEY and CDR2 SMNVEV (reference sequence). Trimming stripped 5 bases from V and 6 bases from J, with 11 bases between. The CDR3 is 12 amino acids. The CDR3: CASSPRWGEQYF. The CDR3 DNA reads TGTGCCAGCAGTCCCCGTTGGGGCGAGCAGTACTTC.

The table lists this clonotype with a few counts. The CDR3 DNA follows: TGTGCCAGCGGCTGGGGCACTGGAAACACCATATATTTT. Translated: CASGWGTGNTIYF. The V gene is TRBV6-2 or TRBV6-3, the J gene TRBJ1-3, with D perhaps matching TRBD1 (5 bases). The CDR3 totals 13 residues. Trimming took 8 bases from V and 2 from J, leaving 10 bases between them. The germline V gene has CDR1 MNHEY and CDR2 SVGEGT.

This clonotype has at least ten counts. The chain carries TRBV11-2 and TRBJ2-5, with D hard to call. Trimming pared 5 bases from V and 7 bases from J, leaving 8 bases between. The CDR3 consists of 11 residues. The germline V gene has CDR1 SGHAT and CDR2 FQNNGV. This CDR3 is CASSGPGTQYF. As DNA, the CDR3 is TGTGCCAGCAGCGGTCCTGGGACCCAGTACTTC.

This clonotype was counted ten times or more. The V and J genes are TRBV20-1 and TRBJ2-1; 7 positions agree with TRBD2. This CDR3 is 14 amino acids long. CDR1 is DFQATT, CDR2 SNEGSKA, per germline (reference sequence). Trimming cost V 4 bases and J 2 bases; bases outside gene matches: 5. CDR3 DNA: TGCAGTGCTATTCGGCTAGCGGCCTACAATGAGCAGTTCTTC. It yields the protein CSAIRLAAYNEQFF.

This clonotype has a count of ten or more. The chain joins TRBV28 to TRBJ2-7; 8 nucleotides agree with TRBD2. Germline lookup yields CDR1 MDHEN and CDR2 SYDVKM. V was pared by 6 bases and J by 2 bases, with 9 bases of the junction left unmatched. The CDR3 length is 15 residues. In nucleotides, the CDR3 is TGTGCCAGCAGGCCCACTAGCGGCCCCACCTACGAGCAGTACTTC. Its protein is CASRPTSGPTYEQYF.

The chain is built from TRBV20-1 and TRBJ2-1; D unresolved. The V end lost 1 base, the J end lost 10 bases, and 17 bases lay between the germline ends. Germline CDR1 DFQATT, CDR2 SNEGSKA (reference sequence). The CDR3 totals 14 residues. The CDR3 DNA sequence: TGCAGTGCTAGAGGAGTAGGGTTTTGGATCGAGCAGTTCTTC. Protein sequence: CSARGVGFWIEQFF.

This clonotype was recorded at least ten times. V and J are TRBV30 and TRBJ2-5, with no clear D. CDR3 length equals 12 residues. CDR1 and CDR2 (germline): GTSNPN, SVGIG (reference sequence). V was shortened by 2 bases and J by 4 bases, with 8 bases between the two germline ends. CDR3 nucleotides: TGTGCCTGGAGTCCCCCACCAGAGACCCAGTACTTC. Protein: CAWSPPPETQYF.

Ten or more counts support this clonotype. This rearrangement joins TRBV7-8 to TRBJ2-3; 7 bases are shared with TRBD2. CDR1 is SGHVS and CDR2 is FQNEAQ in the germline V gene. The J segment lost 0 bases and the V segment lost 5 bases, leaving 8 bases of the junction unmatched. The CDR3 spans 16 residues. The CDR3 spells CASSTLGLGSTDTQYF. The CDR3 region has the DNA TGTGCCAGCAGCACCCTCGGACTAGGCAGCACAGATACGCAGTATTTT.

In regard to this clonotype: A far larger clone differs by one base, so this is likely a read error. This chain links TRBV11-1 with TRBJ1-6; no clear D. From germline, CDR1 is SGHAT and CDR2 FQDESV (reference sequence). With 0 bases removed from V and 18 bases from J, the gap between germline ends came to 15 bases. The length of the CDR3 is 13 residues. This CDR3 reads CASSLALGLDHHF. In DNA form, the CDR3 reads TGTGCCAGCAGCTTAGCGCTGGGTCTGGACCACCACTTT.

In DNA, the CDR3 is TGCAGTGCTGGGGGGCTAGCGGGAGTTGCAGATACGCAGTATTTT. Translated, it gives CSAGGLAGVADTQYF. The chain couples TRBV20-1 to TRBJ2-3, with 10 bases lining up with TRBD2. With 5 bases clipped from V and 4 bases from J, the junction kept 9 bases outside the gene matches. The CDR3 has 15 residues. Germline V gene sequence: CDR1 DFQATT, CDR2 SNEGSKA (reference sequence).

This clonotype was counted at least ten times. The junction and the germline gene differ at one end; a read error may be behind it. The chain is built from TRBV3-1 and TRBJ2-7, with D tentatively TRBD1 (5 bases). The germline V gene encodes CDR1 LGHDT and CDR2 YNNKEL (reference sequence). The CDR3 totals 13 residues. CDR3 loop: CASSQSPGFSGHF. The CDR3 bases are TGTGCCAGCAGCCAAAGTCCAGGGTTTTCGGGTCACTTC.

This clonotype was recorded many times. The gene calls are TRBV28 and TRBJ2-1; 12 positions match TRBD2. Germline CDR1 is MDHEN and CDR2 is SYDVKM. This CDR3 contains 10 residues. V dropped 11 bases and J dropped 16; count of bases not matched to a gene: 6. The CDR3 region has the DNA TGTGCCTCTAGCGGGAGGGCCATTTTCTTC. Its translation: CASSGRAIFF.

This clonotype has ten or more counts. This rearrangement joins TRBV7-3 to TRBJ2-7, with TRBD1 as a possible D gene (5 bases). The CDR3 has 15 amino acids. In germline, CDR1 is SGHTA, CDR2 FQGTGA. V gave up 5 bases and J gave up 0 bases, with 14 bases separating them. The CDR3 sequence is CASSPGAAFSYEQYF. As DNA, the CDR3 is TGTGCCAGCAGCCCTGGGGCAGCCTTCTCCTACGAGCAGTACTTC.